A selection of T cell receptor beta chains follows, all from one sample in a study of T cells after yellow fever vaccination. MiXCR, applied by TCRdb to the 5' RACE reads, yields one record per CDR3 protein. The data hold some 500,000 distinct CDR3 sequences, with roughly 14% observed a single time. This specimen was PBMCs, taken on the day of the yellow fever booster vaccination. These receptors were obtained from a man under 40 who received the YFV17D yellow fever vaccine. Both conserved end residues are trimmed from each CDR3. Expanded clones are given a class, and other clones once, few, many or no size at all.

V: TRBV5-1
J: TRBJ1-4
size: few
CDR3: ASSSGAPNEKLF

V: TRBV7-9
J: TRBJ1-1
size: NA
CDR3: ASSEGTTTNTEAF

V: TRBV20-1
J: TRBJ1-4
size: many
CDR3: SARVPGGTNEKLF

V: TRBV20-1
J: TRBJ2-3
size: many
CDR3: SARDLEDTQY

V: TRBV10-3
J: TRBJ2-7
size: NA
CDR3: AISGTRDSSYEQY

V: TRBV19
J: TRBJ1-5
size: NA
CDR3: ASSIDLGAHSNQPQH

V: TRBV6-5
J: TRBJ1-6
size: few
CDR3: ASSYSTAHNSPLH

V: TRBV10-3
J: TRBJ2-7
size: NA
CDR3: AITRGNSYEQY

V: TRBV15
J: TRBJ2-7
size: many
CDR3: ATSRDDGQGPGEQY

V: TRBV6-1
J: TRBJ2-4
size: NA
CDR3: ASQESSSGGDQY

V: TRBV6-5
J: TRBJ2-1
size: few
CDR3: ASSYSRTTGGEQF

V: TRBV21-1
J: TRBJ2-1
size: NA
CDR3: ASSKGGGGDEQF

V: TRBV7-2
J: TRBJ2-3
size: many
CDR3: ASSLLLALDTQY

V: TRBV12-3/TRBV12-4
J: TRBJ1-1
size: many
CDR3: ASSLRESTEAF

V: TRBV4-3
J: TRBJ2-7
size: few
CDR3: ASKAAASSYEQY

V: TRBV20-1
J: TRBJ2-3
size: few
CDR3: SASPQARLSDTQY